This T cell receptor beta chain originates from a study of post-analysis software for immune sequencing data. Study-level points and caveats: TRBV5-6, TRBV5-1 and TRBV20-1 were among a handful of TRBV segments more frequent in patients than controls. Controls significantly exceeded multiple sclerosis patients in normalized Chao1 diversity.

This clonotype was detected only a few times. Antigen unknown. CDR1 MNHEY and CDR2 SVGEGT come from the germline V gene. The CDR3 covers 13 residues. V lost 6 bases to trimming and J lost 0 bases, with 9 bases between them. Unique molecular identifiers had been added to the TCR beta cDNA libraries. TCRdb reprocessed the PCR reads with MiXCR, giving one entry per CDR3 protein. The sample holds about 770,000 distinct CDR3 sequences; roughly 46% are singletons and the top ten take roughly 4.9%. The receptor was isolated from a girl between 10 and 17 years old with multiple sclerosis. This chain joins TRBV6-2 or TRBV6-3 and TRBJ2-7; D remains unclear. The sequencing sample was made of blood. The CDR3 region has the DNA TGTGCCAGCAGCTTCAGCCTCTCCTACGAGCAGTACTTC. Amino acids: CASSFSLSYEQYF.